One sample yielded the 25 T cell receptor beta chains listed below, sequenced in a study of T cell responses to AZD1222 COVID-19 vaccine. Profiling relied on immunoSEQ multiplex PCR, and the TCRdb table lists in-frame clones only, not all of them. The table records some 150,000 clones, over 85% of them present only once. The sequences come from peripheral blood, collected on day 0 of AZD1222 vaccination. The receptors derive from an adult in good health.

The chain recombines TRBV6-5 with TRBJ1-5; D unresolved. Trimming cost V 6 bases and J 0 bases, with 9 bases left between them. The germline CDR1 and CDR2 sequences are MNHEY and SVGAGI. The CDR3 covers 14 residues. CDR3 in DNA: TGTGCCAGCAGACGAGACTATAGCAATCAGCCCCAGCATTTT. It codes for CASRRDYSNQPQHF.

CDR3: CSARGPGQPQHF. The DNA for the CDR3 is TGCAGCGCCAGGGGGCCGGGTCAGCCCCAGCATTTT. The chain recombines TRBV29-1 with TRBJ1-5; TRBD1 agrees at 8 bases. The V gene end was trimmed by 7 bases and the J gene end by 6 bases; junction bases not matched to a gene: 5. The CDR3 extends over 12 amino acids. Per germline, CDR1 SQVTM and CDR2 ANQGSEA.

The chain is built from TRBV13 and TRBJ2-1; D unclear. The length of the CDR3 is 14 residues. Trimming stripped 5 bases from V and 2 bases from J, with 10 bases between. Germline V gene lookup returns CDR1 PRHDT and CDR2 FYEKMQ (reference sequence). The CDR3 sequence: CASSRLWTYNEQFF. CDR3 DNA sequence: TGTGCCAGCAGCAGACTCTGGACCTACAATGAGCAGTTCTTC.

J is TRBJ2-7 and V is TRBV11-2; 13 bases align to TRBD2. CDR1 and CDR2 from the germline V gene are SGHAT and FQNNGV. This CDR3 spans 16 amino acids. The V gene end was trimmed by 2 bases and the J gene end by 4 bases; junction bases not matched to a gene: 5. CDR3 DNA sequence: TGTGCCAGCAGCTTACTTGGGACTAGCGGGATGTACGAGCAGTACTTC. Its protein is CASSLLGTSGMYEQYF.

The V call is TRBV27, the J call TRBJ2-7; 9 bases are shared with TRBD1. CDR1 and CDR2 (germline): MNHEY, SMNVEV (reference sequence). The junction had 7 bases not matched to a gene; V was cut back by 8 bases and J by 5 bases. This CDR3 has 13 amino acids. The CDR3 protein is CASSGTGLNEQYF. CDR3 nucleotides: TGTGCCAGCTCCGGGACAGGGCTTAACGAGCAGTACTTC.

V is TRBV9 and J is TRBJ2-7, with unresolved D. The CDR3 loop spans 13 amino acids. Trimming removed 3 bases from V and 3 bases from J, with 10 bases in between. From germline, CDR1 is SGDLS and CDR2 YYNGEE. The CDR3 region is CASSARPNYEQYF. The DNA for the CDR3 is TGTGCCAGCAGCGCCCGTCCAAACTACGAGCAGTACTTC.

The chain carries TRBV7-2 and TRBJ2-5, with TRBD2 matching 11 bases. Germline values: CDR1 SGHTA, CDR2 FQGNSA. With V trimmed by 1 base and J by 3 bases, 4 bases remained unmatched. This CDR3 contains 16 residues. The CDR3 spells CASSLGPGLAEETQYF. CDR3 in DNA: TGTGCCAGCAGCTTAGGCCCGGGACTAGCGGAAGAGACCCAGTACTTC.

The V gene is TRBV2, the J gene TRBJ1-5; D is perhaps TRBD1 (6 bases). Germline loops: CDR1 SNHLY, CDR2 FYNNEI. V was trimmed by 6 bases and J by 7 bases, leaving 13 bases between them. CDR3 length equals 13 residues. The DNA of the CDR3 is TGTGCCAGCAGCCTACAGGGAGGGCAGCCCCAGCATTTT. This gives the protein CASSLQGGQPQHF.

The chain is built from TRBV6-1 and TRBJ1-1; 10 bases fit TRBD1. The CDR3 is 17 residues long. Germline V gives CDR1 MNHNS, CDR2 SASEGT. The V gene end was trimmed by 0 bases and the J gene end by 1 base; junction bases not matched to a gene: 5. CDR3 region: CASSEAIGQGGNTEAFF. Written as DNA, the CDR3 is TGTGCCAGCAGTGAAGCGATTGGACAGGGGGGGAACACTGAAGCTTTCTTT.

The V call is TRBV4-1, the J call TRBJ1-6; D is unclear. The V end lost 1 base, the J end lost 0 bases, and 7 bases lay between the germline ends. CDR1 MGHRA and CDR2 YSYEKL come from the germline V gene. The CDR3 is 16 residues long. CDR3 DNA sequence: TGCGCCAGCAGCCAAGCCGGGAGCTCCTATAATTCACCCCTCCACTTT. It translates to CASSQAGSSYNSPLHF.

This chain connects TRBV6-5 to TRBJ1-2, with 10 bases fitting TRBD1. This CDR3 has 15 residues. V was clipped by 5 bases and J by 2 bases; unmatched bases: 5. From germline, CDR1 is MNHEY and CDR2 SVGAGI. Written as DNA, the CDR3 is TGTGCCAGCAGTAGGGACAGGGGTGGCAACTATGGCTACACCTTC. Its protein product is CASSRDRGGNYGYTF.

The chain is built from TRBV30 and TRBJ1-2, with 11 positions matching TRBD1. Germline V gives CDR1 GTSNPN, CDR2 SVGIG (reference sequence). There are 14 residues in the CDR3. J was trimmed by 5 bases and V by 2 bases; bases with no gene match: 4. CDR3 sequence reads: CAWSWGTGGYGYTF. For the CDR3, the DNA is TGTGCCTGGAGTTGGGGGACAGGGGGTTATGGCTACACCTTC.

This clone was observed many times. This chain uses TRBV5-4 with TRBJ1-1, with D hard to call. CDR3 length equals 13 residues. In germline, CDR1 is SGHNT, CDR2 YYREEE (reference sequence). The germline V and J ends were trimmed by 4 bases and 6 bases, with 13 bases remaining between them. The CDR3 loop reads CASSPGERPEAFF. The CDR3 nucleotides read TGTGCCAGCAGCCCCGGGGAGCGGCCTGAAGCTTTCTTT. Together with reference TRBV5-4 and TRBJ1-1, the CDR3 gives the full variable domain: ETGVTQSPTHLIKTRGQQVTLRCSSQSGHNTVSWYQQALGQGPQFIFQYYREEENGRGNFPPRFSGLQFPNYSSELNVNALELDDSALYLCASSPGERPEAFFGQGTRLTVV.

The chain combines TRBV3-1 (or the pseudogene TRBV3-2) with TRBJ1-6, with D maybe TRBD1 (5 bases). Trimming removed 8 bases from V and 1 base from J, with 9 bases in between. The CDR3 length is 14 residues. In germline, CDR1 is LGHDT, CDR2 YNNKEL (reference sequence). The CDR3 DNA follows: TGTGCCAGCTCCTCAGGGTCCTATAATTCACCCCTCCACTTT. As protein: CASSSGSYNSPLHF.

This clone showed up just once. The V and J genes are TRBV25-1 and TRBJ1-2; no clear D. The CDR3 consists of 13 residues. Germline V CDR1 and CDR2: MGHDK, SYGVNS. With 1 base removed from V and 7 bases from J, the gap between germline ends came to 10 bases. The CDR3 loop is CASSELGRFGYTF. The CDR3 coding sequence is TGTGCCAGCAGTGAATTAGGACGTTTTGGCTACACCTTC.

The sample holds one count of this clone. The J gene is TRBJ1-1, the V gene TRBV7-9; D remains ambiguous. The CDR3 spans 16 residues. V was cut by 4 bases and J by 3 bases, with 18 bases left in between. Germline-derived CDR1 and CDR2 are SEHNR and FQNEAQ (reference sequence). The CDR3 sequence is CASSSPLATRDTEAFF. CDR3 bases: TGTGCCAGCAGCTCCCCGCTGGCCACCCGGGACACTGAAGCTTTCTTT. Supplemented by reference TRBV7-9 and TRBJ1-1, the full variable domain reads DTGVSQNPRHKITKRGQNVTFRCDPISEHNRLYWYRQTLGQGPEFLTYFQNEAQLEKSRLLSDRFSAERPKGSFSTLEIQRTEQGDSAMYLCASSSPLATRDTEAFFGQGTRLTVV.

The rearrangement links TRBV6-1 to TRBJ2-2; 10 bases fit TRBD1. V was clipped by 3 bases and J by 3 bases; unmatched bases: 7. Germline CDR1 and CDR2: MNHNS and SASEGT. CDR3 length: 17 residues. The CDR3: CASSERDRGRDTGELFF. The CDR3 nucleotides are TGTGCCAGCAGTGAGAGAGACAGGGGGCGTGACACCGGGGAGCTGTTTTTT.

The gene calls are TRBV6-5 and TRBJ1-4; D is ambiguous. This CDR3 region has 14 residues. V was pared by 6 bases and J by 5 bases, with 13 bases between. Germline values: CDR1 MNHEY, CDR2 SVGAGI. CDR3 loop: CASSPGRRNEKLFF. As DNA, the CDR3 is TGTGCCAGCAGCCCCGGACGGAGGAATGAAAAACTGTTTTTT.

The chain links TRBV14 to TRBJ1-2; D is unresolved. CDR1 and CDR2 (germline): SGHDN, FVKESK. The CDR3 totals 12 residues. V lost 3 bases and J 8 bases, leaving 10 bases between the germline ends. The CDR3 region has the DNA TGTGCCAGCAGCCAGTCTAGTTGGGGCTACACCTTC. Amino acids: CASSQSSWGYTF.

In DNA form, the CDR3 reads TGTGCCAGCAGATCAGACCGTTATACGCAGTATTTT. Residues: CASRSDRYTQYF. The V gene is TRBV5-4, the J gene TRBJ2-3; D is unclear. Germline lookup yields CDR1 SGHNT and CDR2 YYREEE (reference sequence). CDR3 length: 12 residues. The V gene lost 5 bases and the J gene lost 7 bases, with 11 bases spanning the gap.

The chain uses TRBV6-1 and TRBJ1-5; no clear D gene. CDR1 MNHNS and CDR2 SASEGT come from the germline V gene. With 2 bases removed from V and 4 bases from J, the gap between germline ends came to 6 bases. This CDR3 contains 13 residues. The CDR3 region is CASSEFGNQPQHF. In DNA, the CDR3 is TGTGCCAGCAGTGAATTTGGGAATCAGCCCCAGCATTTT.

The CDR3 DNA follows: TGTGCCAGCTCACCAGTAGAAGGACACTCTGGAAACACCATATATTTT. It yields the protein CASSPVEGHSGNTIYF. The V gene is TRBV18, the J gene TRBJ1-3; TRBD1 might be the D (5 bases). The CDR3 is 16 amino acids. V lost 2 bases and J lost 0, with 11 bases in between. The germline CDR1 and CDR2 sequences are KGHSH and LQKENI. Full variable domain (missing parts from reference TRBV18 and TRBJ1-3): NAGVMQNPRHLVRRRGQEARLRCSPMKGHSHVYWYRQLPEEGLKFMVYLQKENIIDESGMPKERFSAEFPKEGPSILRIQQVVRGDSAAYFCASSPVEGHSGNTIYFGEGSWLTVV.

The genes are TRBV3-1 (or the pseudogene TRBV3-2) and TRBJ2-1; tentatively, D is TRBD1 or TRBD2 (6 bases each). The CDR3 totals 16 residues. In germline, CDR1 is LGHDT, CDR2 YNNKEL (reference sequence). V was pared by 4 bases and J by 0 bases, with 13 bases between. CDR3 sequence: CASSLTGASSYNEQFF. The CDR3 coding sequence is TGTGCCAGCAGCCTAACGGGGGCTTCCTCCTACAATGAGCAGTTCTTC.

This clone was detected only once. This rearrangement joins TRBV11-3 to TRBJ2-1; maybe TRBD2 (5 bases). Trimming took 1 base from V and 7 from J, leaving 11 bases between them. Per the germline V gene, CDR1 is SGHNT and CDR2 is YENEEA. This CDR3 comprises 14 residues. Here the CDR3 DNA reads TGTGCCAGCAGCTTAGGGGGAGTATGGAATGAGCAGTTCTTC. Its translation is CASSLGGVWNEQFF.

This sequence joins TRBV7-9 and TRBJ1-2; no reliable D call. Germline loops: CDR1 SEHNR, CDR2 FQNEAQ (reference sequence). Trimming shortened V by 3 bases and J by 0 bases, and 11 bases separated the two germline ends. The length of the CDR3 is 15 residues. CDR3 region: CASSFPSLANYGYTF. The CDR3, as DNA: TGTGCCAGCAGCTTCCCCAGTCTAGCTAACTATGGCTACACCTTC.